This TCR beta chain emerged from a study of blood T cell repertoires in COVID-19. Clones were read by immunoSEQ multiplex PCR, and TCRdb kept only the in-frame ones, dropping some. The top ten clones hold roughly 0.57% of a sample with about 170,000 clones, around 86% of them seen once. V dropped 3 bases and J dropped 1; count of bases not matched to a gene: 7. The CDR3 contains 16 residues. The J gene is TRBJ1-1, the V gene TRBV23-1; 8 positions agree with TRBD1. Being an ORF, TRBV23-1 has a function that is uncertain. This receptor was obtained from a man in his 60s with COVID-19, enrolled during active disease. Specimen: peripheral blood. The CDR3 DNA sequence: TGCGCCAGCAGTCATAATACCGGGACAGGGAACACTGAAGCTTTCTTT. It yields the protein CASSHNTGTGNTEAFF.